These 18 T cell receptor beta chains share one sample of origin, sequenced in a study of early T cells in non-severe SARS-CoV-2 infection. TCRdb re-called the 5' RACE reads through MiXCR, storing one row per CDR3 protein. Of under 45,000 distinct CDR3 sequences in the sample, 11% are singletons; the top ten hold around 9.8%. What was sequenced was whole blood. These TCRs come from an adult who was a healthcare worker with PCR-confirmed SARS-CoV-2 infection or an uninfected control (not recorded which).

The CDR3 nucleotides are TGTGCCAGCAGTGAAGCGGACCTCACGACCGGCACAGATACGCAGTATTTT. This translates into CASSEADLTTGTDTQYF. The gene calls are TRBV6-1 and TRBJ2-3, with unresolved D. Trimming shortened V by 0 bases and J by 1 base, and 14 bases separated the two germline ends. Germline assignment: CDR1 MNHNS and CDR2 SASEGT. This CDR3 comprises 17 residues.

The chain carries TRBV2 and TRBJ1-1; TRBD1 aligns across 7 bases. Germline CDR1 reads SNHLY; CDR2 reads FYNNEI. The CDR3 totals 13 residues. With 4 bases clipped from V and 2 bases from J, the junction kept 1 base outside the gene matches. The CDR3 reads CASSAGGNTEAFF. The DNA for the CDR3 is TGTGCCAGCAGTGCAGGGGGAAACACTGAAGCTTTCTTT.

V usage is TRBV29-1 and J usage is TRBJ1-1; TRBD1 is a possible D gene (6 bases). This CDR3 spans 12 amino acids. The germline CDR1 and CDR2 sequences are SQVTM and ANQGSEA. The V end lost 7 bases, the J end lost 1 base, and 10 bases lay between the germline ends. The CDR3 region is CSGGAANTEAFF. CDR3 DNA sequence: TGCAGCGGGGGGGCGGCGAACACTGAAGCTTTCTTT.

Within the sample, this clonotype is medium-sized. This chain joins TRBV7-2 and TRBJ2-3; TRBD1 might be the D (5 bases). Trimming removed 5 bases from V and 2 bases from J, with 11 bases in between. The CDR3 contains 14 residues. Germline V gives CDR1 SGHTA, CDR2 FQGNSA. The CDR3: CASSIGADTDTQYF. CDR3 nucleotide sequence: TGTGCCAGCAGCATAGGGGCGGACACAGATACGCAGTATTTT.

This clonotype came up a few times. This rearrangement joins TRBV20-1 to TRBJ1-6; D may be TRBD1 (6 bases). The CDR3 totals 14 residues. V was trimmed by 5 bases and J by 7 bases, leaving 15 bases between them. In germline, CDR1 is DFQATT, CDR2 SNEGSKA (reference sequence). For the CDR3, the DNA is TGCAGTGCTGGAGTGACAGGCGCGAATTCACCCCTCCACTTT. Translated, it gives CSAGVTGANSPLHF.

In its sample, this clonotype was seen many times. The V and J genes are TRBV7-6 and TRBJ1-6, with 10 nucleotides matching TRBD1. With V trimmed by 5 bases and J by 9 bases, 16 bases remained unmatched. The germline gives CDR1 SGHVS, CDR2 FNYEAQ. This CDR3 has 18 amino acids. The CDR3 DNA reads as TGTGCCAGCAGCCGGAAGACAGGGGGCGAAGTTCCAATTTCACCCCTCCACTTT. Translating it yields CASSRKTGGEVPISPLHF.

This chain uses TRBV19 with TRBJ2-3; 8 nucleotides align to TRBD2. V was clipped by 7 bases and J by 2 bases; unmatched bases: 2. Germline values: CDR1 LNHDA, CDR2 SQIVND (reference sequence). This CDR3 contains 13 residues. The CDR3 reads CASTSGYTDTQYF. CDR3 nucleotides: TGTGCCAGTACTAGCGGGTACACAGATACGCAGTATTTT.

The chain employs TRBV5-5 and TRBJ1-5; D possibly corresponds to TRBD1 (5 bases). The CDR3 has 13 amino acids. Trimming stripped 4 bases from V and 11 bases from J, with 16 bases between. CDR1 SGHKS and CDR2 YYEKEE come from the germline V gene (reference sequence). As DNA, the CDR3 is TGTGCCAGCAGCGGGGACGGACGCTCGACCCAGCATTTT. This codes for CASSGDGRSTQHF.

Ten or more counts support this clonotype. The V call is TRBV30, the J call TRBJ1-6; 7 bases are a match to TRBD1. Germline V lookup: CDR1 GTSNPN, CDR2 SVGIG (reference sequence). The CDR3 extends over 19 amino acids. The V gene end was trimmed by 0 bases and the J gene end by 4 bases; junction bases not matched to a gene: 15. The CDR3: CAWSVMSRDSLPYNSPLHF. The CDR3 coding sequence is TGTGCCTGGAGTGTAATGAGCCGGGACAGCCTTCCTTATAATTCACCCCTCCACTTT.

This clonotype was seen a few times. The CDR3 loop is CASSLLGGGNQPQHF. The CDR3 DNA follows: TGTGCCAGCAGCTTATTAGGGGGCGGCAATCAGCCCCAGCATTTT. The rearrangement uses TRBV7-9 and TRBJ1-5; TRBD1 matches at 7 bases. This CDR3 has 15 residues. CDR1 is SEHNR, CDR2 FQNEAQ, per germline (reference sequence). Trimming at V came to 2 bases and at J to 2 bases, leaving 3 bases not matched to a gene. The whole variable domain, filled in from reference TRBV7-9 and TRBJ1-5, reads DTGVSQNPRHKITKRGQNVTFRCDPISEHNRLYWYRQTLGQGPEFLTYFQNEAQLEKSRLLSDRFSAERPKGSFSTLEIQRTEQGDSAMYLCASSLLGGGNQPQHFGDGTRLSIL.

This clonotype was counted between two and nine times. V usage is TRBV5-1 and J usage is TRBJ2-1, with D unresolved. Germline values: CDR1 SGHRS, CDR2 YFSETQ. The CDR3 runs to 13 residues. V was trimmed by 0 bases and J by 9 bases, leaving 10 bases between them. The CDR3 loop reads CASSLGDNGEQFF. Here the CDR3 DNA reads TGCGCCAGCAGCTTGGGCGATAATGGTGAGCAGTTCTTC. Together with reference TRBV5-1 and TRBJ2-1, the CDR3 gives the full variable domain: KAGVTQTPRYLIKTRGQQVTLSCSPISGHRSVSWYQQTPGQGLQFLFEYFSETQRNKGNFPGRFSGRQFSNSRSEMNVSTLELGDSALYLCASSLGDNGEQFFGPGTRLTVL.

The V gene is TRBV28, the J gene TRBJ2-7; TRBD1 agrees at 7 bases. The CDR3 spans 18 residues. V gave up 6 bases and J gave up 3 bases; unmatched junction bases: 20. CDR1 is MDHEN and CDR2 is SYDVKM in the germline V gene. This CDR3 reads CASSPSIGLGTALYEQYF. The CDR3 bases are TGTGCCAGCAGCCCCAGCATAGGGTTGGGGACAGCCCTCTACGAGCAGTACTTC.

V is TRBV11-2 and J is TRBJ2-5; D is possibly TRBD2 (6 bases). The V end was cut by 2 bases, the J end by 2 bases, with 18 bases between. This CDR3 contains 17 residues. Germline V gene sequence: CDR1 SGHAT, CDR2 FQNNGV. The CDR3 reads CASSLLATTSTQETQYF. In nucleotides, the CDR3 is TGTGCCAGCAGCTTACTAGCGACCACTTCTACGCAAGAGACCCAGTACTTC.

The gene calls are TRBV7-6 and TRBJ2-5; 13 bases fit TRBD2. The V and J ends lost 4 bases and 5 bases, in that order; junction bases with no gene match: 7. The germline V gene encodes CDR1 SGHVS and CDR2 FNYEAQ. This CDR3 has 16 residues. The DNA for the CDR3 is TGTGCCAGCAGCTACGGGACTAGCGGGGAAGGGGAGACCCAGTACTTC. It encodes CASSYGTSGEGETQYF.

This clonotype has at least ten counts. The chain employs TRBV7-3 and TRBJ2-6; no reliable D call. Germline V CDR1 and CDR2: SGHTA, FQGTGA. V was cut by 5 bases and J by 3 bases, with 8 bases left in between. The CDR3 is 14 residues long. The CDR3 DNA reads TGTGCCAGCAGCCCCGGTAGTGGGGCCAACGTCCTGACTTTC. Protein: CASSPGSGANVLTF.

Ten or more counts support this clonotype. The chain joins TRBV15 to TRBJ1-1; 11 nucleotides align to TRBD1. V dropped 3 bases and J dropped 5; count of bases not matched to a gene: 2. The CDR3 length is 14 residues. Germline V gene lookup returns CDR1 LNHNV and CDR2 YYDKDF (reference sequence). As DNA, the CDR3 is TGTGCCACCAGCAGGGACAGGGGGCGGACTGAAGCTTTCTTT. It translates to CATSRDRGRTEAFF.

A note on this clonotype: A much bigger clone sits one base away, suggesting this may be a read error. The CDR3 loop reads CASRRVHSSSYEQYF. The CDR3 DNA sequence: TGTGCCAGTAGGAGGGTACATTCGAGCTCCTACGAGCAGTACTTC. This rearrangement joins TRBV19 to TRBJ2-7; D may be TRBD2 (5 bases). This CDR3 region has 15 residues. V gave up 6 bases and J gave up 0 bases, with 15 bases separating them. Germline V lookup: CDR1 LNHDA, CDR2 SQIVND (reference sequence).

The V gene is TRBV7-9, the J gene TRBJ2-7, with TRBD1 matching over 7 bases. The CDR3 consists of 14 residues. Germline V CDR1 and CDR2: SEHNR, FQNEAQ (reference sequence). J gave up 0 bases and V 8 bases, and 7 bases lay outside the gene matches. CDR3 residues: CASGRDSPSYEQYF. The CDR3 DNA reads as TGTGCCAGCGGAAGGGACAGTCCCTCCTACGAGCAGTACTTC.